This TCR beta chain was identified during a study of blood T cell repertoires in COVID-19. Across the study: Whether acute or convalescent, the COVID-19 samples came from the United States, Italy and Spain. From T cells, B-cell-depleted T cells, or PBMCs came the material, which was cDNA or gDNA.

The CDR3 has 15 amino acids. With 2 bases removed from V and 0 bases from J, the gap between germline ends came to 9 bases. The germline V gene encodes CDR1 SGHRS and CDR2 YFSETQ. In the original processing: Reference gene primer amplification yielded estimated nucleated cell counts. The protocol was immunoSEQ multiplex PCR, while the TCRdb copy is restricted to in-frame clones and leaves out a portion. The V and J calls and clone size come from that table; D and trimming were worked out from the DNA. The sample yields 100,000 or so clones, approximately 80% seen once. The material sequenced was peripheral blood. V gene TRBV5-1 combines with J gene TRBJ2-1, with D perhaps TRBD1 (6 bases). The TCR comes from an older man with acute or convalescent COVID-19. The CDR3: CASSLQGFSYNEQFF. For the CDR3, the DNA is TGCGCCAGCAGCTTACAGGGATTCTCCTACAATGAGCAGTTCTTC.